This is a list of T cell receptor beta chains from one sample in a study of blood T cells in healthy people across ages. TCRdb reprocessed the 5' RACE reads via MiXCR and lists one record per CDR3 protein. In the table there are 1,300,000 or so distinct CDR3 sequences, approximately 60% of which are singletons. Sequences were obtained from blood. The receptors originated from a man aged 18 to 29 in good health. Each CDR3 is given with its conserved first and last residue. Each record gives: V gene, J gene, clone size, D gene, CDR3 protein, CDR3 DNA. A D gene is named only where the DNA matches it firmly. Where a row states a size, it is once, few, many or the class of an expanded clone; other rows omit it.

TRBV6-2/TRBV6-3,TRBJ2-7,once,-,CASFLGPGLSEQYF,TGTGCCAGCTTTCTGGGGCCAGGATTGAGCGAGCAGTACTTC
TRBV12-3/TRBV12-4,TRBJ1-2,few,TRBD1,CASSTGQGVYGYTF,TGTGCCAGCAGCACTGGACAGGGGGTATACGGCTACACCTTC
TRBV20-1,TRBJ2-3,-,TRBD2,CSARGIASGGVGTQYF,TGCAGTGCTAGAGGAATAGCTAGCGGGGGGGTTGGTACGCAGTATTTT
TRBV25-1,TRBJ2-5,-,-,CASSEGGTRYQETQYF,TGTGCCAGCAGTGAAGGAGGGACAAGGTACCAAGAGACCCAGTACTTC
TRBV14,TRBJ2-7,few,TRBD2,CASSRGLAGFSYEQYF,TGTGCCAGCAGCCGGGGACTAGCGGGGTTCTCCTACGAGCAGTACTTC
TRBV7-4,TRBJ2-4,-,TRBD1,CASSLPTGGSVRAKNIQYF,TGTGCCAGCAGCTTACCGACAGGGGGCTCGGTCCGAGCCAAAAACATTCAGTACTTC
TRBV5-1,TRBJ2-3,-,TRBD2,CASSLYSGMSTDTQYF,TGCGCCAGCAGCTTGTATAGCGGGATGAGCACAGATACGCAGTATTTT
TRBV9,TRBJ2-7,few,-,CASSASMTGRPYEQYF,TGTGCCAGCAGCGCCTCAATGACAGGCCGTCCCTACGAGCAGTACTTC
TRBV6-5,TRBJ2-5,-,TRBD1,CASSYSITGGRETQYF,TGTGCCAGCAGTTACTCGATTACAGGGGGAAGAGAGACCCAGTACTTC
TRBV28,TRBJ2-2,-,TRBD1,CASSADRDTGELFF,TGTGCCAGCAGTGCGGACAGGGACACCGGGGAGCTGTTTTTT
TRBV6-5,TRBJ2-5,-,TRBD1,CASSYGTGGVETQYF,TGTGCCAGCAGTTATGGGACAGGGGGCGTTGAGACCCAGTACTTC
TRBV6-5,TRBJ2-1,-,TRBD2,CASSRPSGRQFF,TGTGCCAGCAGTCGACCTAGCGGCCGACAGTTCTTC
TRBV29-1,TRBJ1-1,-,-,CSVVGLANTEAFF,TGCAGCGTTGTCGGCCTGGCCAACACTGAAGCTTTCTTT
TRBV12-3/TRBV12-4,TRBJ2-6,once,TRBD1,CASSPLRQGTSGANVLTF,TGTGCCAGCAGTCCTTTACGACAGGGCACCTCTGGGGCCAACGTCCTGACTTTC
TRBV20-1,TRBJ2-4,-,TRBD2,CSAREGLAGEQYF,TGCAGTGCTAGGGAGGGACTAGCGGGAGAGCAGTACTTC
TRBV6-5,TRBJ1-1,-,-,CASSYSGGYTEAFF,TGTGCCAGCAGTTACTCGGGGGGGTACACTGAAGCTTTCTTT
TRBV15,TRBJ1-1,-,-,CATSRDGGNTEAFF,TGTGCCACCAGCAGAGATGGTGGTAACACTGAAGCTTTCTTT
TRBV10-3,TRBJ2-1,-,TRBD2,CAISAGGPEFF,TGTGCCATCAGCGCGGGGGGGCCGGAGTTCTTC
TRBV7-9,TRBJ2-2,-,-,CASSQIVSGELFF,TGTGCCAGCAGCCAGATAGTGTCCGGGGAGCTGTTTTTT
TRBV20-1,TRBJ2-5,few,-,CSARAPAQETQYF,TGCAGTGCTAGAGCCCCAGCCCAAGAGACCCAGTACTTC
TRBV4-1,TRBJ1-1,-,-,CASSQNQGGGTEAFF,TGCGCCAGCAGCCAAAACCAGGGTGGCGGCACTGAAGCTTTCTTT
TRBV18,TRBJ1-5,-,TRBD1,CASSRTGYSNQPQHF,TGTGCCAGCTCAAGGACAGGGTATAGCAATCAGCCCCAGCATTTT
TRBV15,TRBJ1-5,-,TRBD1,CATSLDRGNQPQHF,TGTGCCACCAGTCTGGACAGGGGCAATCAGCCCCAGCATTTT
TRBV12-5,TRBJ1-5,-,TRBD1,CASGLAGTGDQPQHF,TGTGCTAGTGGTTTGGCCGGGACAGGGGATCAGCCCCAGCATTTT
TRBV5-1,TRBJ2-5,-,TRBD1,CASSSLPGQQETQYF,TGCGCCAGCAGCTCGTTACCGGGACAGCAAGAGACCCAGTACTTC
TRBV7-2,TRBJ1-1,-,-,CASTLTVSREGTEAFF,TGTGCCAGCACCCTTACTGTGTCCAGGGAGGGCACTGAAGCTTTCTTT
TRBV5-1,TRBJ1-2,-,TRBD1,CASSSGTGSNGYTF,TGCGCCAGCAGCTCGGGGACAGGAAGTAATGGCTACACCTTC
TRBV2,TRBJ2-1,-,-,CASSEIGPKHRFF,TGTGCCAGCAGTGAAATCGGGCCAAAACATCGGTTCTTC
TRBV12-3/TRBV12-4,TRBJ2-1,-,-,CASRPPQGSSYNEQFF,TGTGCCAGCAGACCCCCCCAGGGAAGCTCCTACAATGAGCAGTTCTTC
TRBV7-9,TRBJ1-4,few,-,CASSPPGDEKLFF,TGTGCCAGCAGCCCACCGGGGGATGAAAAACTGTTTTTT
TRBV6-5,TRBJ1-4,few,-,CASSYGQLATNEKLFF,TGTGCCAGCAGTTACGGACAGCTTGCAACTAATGAAAAACTGTTTTTT
TRBV20-1,TRBJ2-3,few,-,CSVSTDTQYF,TGCAGTGTAAGCACAGATACGCAGTATTTT
TRBV6-2/TRBV6-3,TRBJ1-5,few,TRBD1,CASSPGTGAPGGNQPQHF,TGTGCCAGCAGTCCCGGGACAGGGGCTCCCGGTGGCAATCAGCCCCAGCATTTT
TRBV4-1,TRBJ2-5,-,-,CASSQYRDIGETQYF,TGCGCCAGCAGCCAGTACCGGGACATAGGAGAGACCCAGTACTTC
TRBV21-1,TRBJ1-6,few,-,CASSNRGQGDSPLHF,TGTGCCAGCAGCAACAGAGGGCAAGGCGATTCACCCCTCCACTTT
TRBV5-1,TRBJ2-1,few,-,CASSPGRGIDEQFF,TGCGCCAGCAGCCCCGGACGGGGGATCGATGAGCAGTTCTTC
TRBV7-2,TRBJ2-1,-,-,CASSPDASYNEQFF,TGTGCCAGCAGCCCTGATGCCTCTTACAATGAGCAGTTCTTC
TRBV7-8,TRBJ2-3,-,-,CASSLVDMVQDPTDTQYF,TGTGCCAGCAGCTTAGTAGATATGGTGCAGGACCCAACAGATACGCAGTATTTT
TRBV2,TRBJ2-3,-,TRBD2,CASKGPASGSPDTQYF,TGTGCCAGCAAAGGTCCTGCTAGCGGGAGTCCAGATACGCAGTATTTT
TRBV4-1,TRBJ1-2,once,-,CASSQAYPGQGYGYTF,TGCGCCAGCAGCCAAGCGTATCCGGGGCAGGGCTACGGCTACACCTTC
TRBV7-9,TRBJ2-3,-,-,CASSSYEGSLGDTQYF,TGTGCCAGCAGCTCTTATGAGGGATCGCTGGGGGATACGCAGTATTTT
TRBV28,TRBJ1-2,-,-,CASSLRDSNGYTF,TGTGCCAGCAGTCTAAGAGACAGTAATGGCTACACCTTC
TRBV9,TRBJ2-7,few,-,CASSVGIGDYEQYF,TGTGCCAGCAGCGTAGGTATCGGGGACTACGAGCAGTACTTC
TRBV20-1,TRBJ2-1,-,-,CSAIKAVYNEQFF,TGCAGTGCTATTAAAGCGGTTTACAATGAGCAGTTCTTC
TRBV7-2,TRBJ2-3,-,TRBD2,CASSLVGLADTQYF,TGTGCCAGCAGCTTGGTGGGACTAGCAGATACGCAGTATTTT
TRBV9,TRBJ2-5,-,-,CASSASAGSQTQYF,TGTGCCAGCAGCGCCTCCGCGGGTTCTCAGACCCAGTACTTC
TRBV27,TRBJ2-1,-,-,CASSLRDLLNEQFF,TGTGCCAGCAGTCTCCGGGATCTACTCAATGAGCAGTTCTTC
TRBV9,TRBJ1-5,-,-,CASSANSNQPQHF,TGTGCCAGCAGTGCTAATAGCAATCAGCCCCAGCATTTT
TRBV15,TRBJ2-1,few,TRBD2,CATRTSGSSYNEQFF,TGTGCCACCCGGACTAGCGGGAGCTCCTACAATGAGCAGTTCTTC
TRBV9,TRBJ2-7,-,TRBD1,CASSVETGVRGEQYF,TGTGCCAGCAGCGTAGAGACAGGGGTAAGGGGCGAGCAGTACTTC
TRBV7-2,TRBJ1-3,-,-,CASSFRRGNTIYF,TGTGCCAGCAGCTTTCGAAGGGGAAACACCATATATTTT
TRBV7-6,TRBJ1-5,-,-,CASSLGGHPNQPQHF,TGTGCCAGCAGCTTAGGGGGGCACCCCAATCAGCCCCAGCATTTT
TRBV4-2,TRBJ2-5,-,TRBD2,CASSQGPSQAGVEETQYF,TGTGCCAGCAGCCAAGGTCCGTCCCAAGCGGGGGTCGAAGAGACCCAGTACTTC
TRBV3-1,TRBJ2-5,-,-,CASSQVGVGGQETQYF,TGTGCCAGCAGCCAAGTCGGCGTTGGAGGGCAAGAGACCCAGTACTTC
TRBV6-6,TRBJ1-1,-,-,CASTTRRDPEAFF,TGTGCCAGCACCACCCGAAGAGACCCTGAAGCTTTCTTT